These 10 T cell receptor beta chains were sequenced from one sample in a study of CD8+CD57+ T cells in acquired aplastic anemia. TCR beta VDJ and CDR3 profiling used genomic DNA as template. MiXCR, applied by TCRdb to the reads, yields one record per CDR3 protein. Among some 170,000 distinct CDR3 sequences listed, about 70% were seen once. Only patients with CD8+CD57+ cell expansion on flow cytometry were chosen for sequencing. Sequencing used sorted CD4+, CD8+, or CD8+CD57+ T cells (not recorded which) from PBMCs. The receptors derive from a human donor with aplastic anemia.

In this sample, this clonotype turned up once. This chain links TRBV10-1 with TRBJ2-3; D uncertain. Germline CDR1 reads WNHNN; CDR2 reads SYGVQD (reference sequence). CDR3 length: 14 residues. Trimming left V 2 bases short and J 3 bases short, with 9 bases between. The CDR3 loop reads CASSEPESTDTQYF. CDR3 in DNA: TGCGCCAGCAGTGAGCCAGAATCGACAGATACGCAGTATTTT.

The chain combines TRBV11-2 with TRBJ1-1, with 7 nucleotides matching TRBD1. CDR3 length: 12 residues. CDR1 is SGHAT and CDR2 is FQNNGV in the germline V gene. The trim removed 8 bases at V and 3 bases at J, leaving 3 bases unmatched. CDR3 bases: TGTGCCAGCGAGGGGGCGTACACTGAAGCTTTCTTT. Amino acid sequence: CASEGAYTEAFF.

The genes are TRBV19 and TRBJ2-7; 10 nucleotides match TRBD2. CDR1 is LNHDA, CDR2 SQIVND, per germline (reference sequence). CDR3 length equals 14 residues. J lost 4 bases, V lost 3 bases, and 3 bases had no gene match. The CDR3, as DNA: TGTGCCAGTAGTATTGTACTAGCGGGATACGAGCAGTACTTC. This gives the protein CASSIVLAGYEQYF.

This clonotype was picked up many times. The rearrangement joins TRBV27 to TRBJ2-1; 7 positions match TRBD2. The V gene's germline CDR1 is MNHEY and CDR2 SMNVEV (reference sequence). J gave up 7 bases and V 2 bases, and 8 bases lay outside the gene matches. The CDR3 is 15 residues long. CDR3 coding DNA: TGTGCCAGCAGTTTAACAATAGGACTAGTGAATGAGCAGTTCTTC. Translating it yields CASSLTIGLVNEQFF.

The count of this clonotype is one. It may be a read error: a sequence one base away is much more abundant. The chain links TRBV20-1 to TRBJ2-7, with 7 positions matching TRBD2. V shed 0 bases, J shed 7 bases, and the junction held 15 bases outside the gene matches. The germline gives CDR1 DFQATT, CDR2 SNEGSKA (reference sequence). The CDR3 runs to 16 residues. The CDR3 is CSARDPPTGDYNEQYF. CDR3 in DNA: TGCAGTGCTAGAGATCCCCCCACGGGGGACTACAATGAGCAGTACTTC.

The rearrangement links TRBV19 to TRBJ2-1; no clear D gene. The CDR3 has 12 amino acids. From germline, CDR1 is LNHDA and CDR2 SQIVND (reference sequence). Between the trimmed V and J ends, which lost 5 bases and 6 bases, there was a span of 8 bases. For the CDR3, the DNA is TGTGCCAGTAGTTTCGGTTTCAATGAGCAGTTCTTC. Protein product: CASSFGFNEQFF.

This chain connects TRBV20-1 to TRBJ1-4; 7 nucleotides agree with TRBD1. The CDR3 totals 14 residues. Trimming at V came to 3 bases and at J to 6 bases, leaving 7 bases not matched to a gene. Germline values: CDR1 DFQATT, CDR2 SNEGSKA (reference sequence). In DNA, the CDR3 is TGCAGTGCTAGGCATACAGGGGTCTATGAAAAACTGTTTTTT. It specifies CSARHTGVYEKLFF.

This clonotype was observed a single time. In nucleotides, the CDR3 is TGTGCCAGCAGTGACGCTATAGTAGATGAGCAGTTCTTC. This sequence encodes CASSDAIVDEQFF. The chain employs TRBV25-1 and TRBJ2-1; D unclear. The CDR3 spans 13 residues. Deletions cut 3 bases from V and 8 bases from J, with 11 bases between. Germline V gives CDR1 MGHDK, CDR2 SYGVNS.

The chain recombines TRBV6-4 with TRBJ2-1; D call uncertain. Germline V CDR1 and CDR2: MRHNA, SNTAGT. The CDR3 totals 14 residues. Trimming pared 4 bases from V and 5 bases from J, leaving 12 bases between. The CDR3 region is CASSVSGQHNEQFF. CDR3 nucleotide sequence: TGTGCCAGCAGTGTTTCAGGCCAACACAATGAGCAGTTCTTC.

The chain joins TRBV29-1 to TRBJ1-1; D remains unclear. CDR3 length equals 12 residues. The germline V gene has CDR1 SQVTM and CDR2 ANQGSEA. Trimming cost V 4 bases and J 1 base, with 7 bases left between them. As DNA, the CDR3 is TGCAGCGTTGGACGGGCGAACACTGAAGCTTTCTTT. This sequence encodes CSVGRANTEAFF. Complete variable domain (other parts from reference TRBV29-1 and TRBJ1-1): SAVISQKPSRDICQRGTSLTIQCQVDSQVTMMFWYRQQPGQSLTLIATANQGSEATYESGFVIDKFPISRPNLTFSTLTVSNMSPEDSSIYLCSVGRANTEAFFGQGTRLTVV.